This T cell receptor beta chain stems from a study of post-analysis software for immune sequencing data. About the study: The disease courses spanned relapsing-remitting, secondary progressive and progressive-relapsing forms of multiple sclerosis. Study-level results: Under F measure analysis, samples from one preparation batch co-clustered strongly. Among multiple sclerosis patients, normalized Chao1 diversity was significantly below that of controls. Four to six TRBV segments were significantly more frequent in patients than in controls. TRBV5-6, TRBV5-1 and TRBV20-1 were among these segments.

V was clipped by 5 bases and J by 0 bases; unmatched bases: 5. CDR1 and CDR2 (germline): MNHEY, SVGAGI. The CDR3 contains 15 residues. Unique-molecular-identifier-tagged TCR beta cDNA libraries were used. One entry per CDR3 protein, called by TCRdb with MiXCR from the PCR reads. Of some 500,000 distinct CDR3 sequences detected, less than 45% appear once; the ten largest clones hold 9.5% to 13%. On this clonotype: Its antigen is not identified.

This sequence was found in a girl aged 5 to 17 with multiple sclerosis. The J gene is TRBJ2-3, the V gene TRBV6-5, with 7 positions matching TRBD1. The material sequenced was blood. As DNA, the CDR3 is TGTGCCAGCAGTGCAACAGGGGCTAGCACAGATACGCAGTATTTT. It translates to CASSATGASTDTQYF.